The 29 T cell receptor beta chains listed next were all sequenced from one sample in a study of low-dose radiotherapy and immunotherapy resistance in tumors. It was with a constant-region primer and a V-primer adapter that TCRs were amplified over about 20 PCR cycles. TCRdb itself ran the reads through MiXCR, one entry per CDR3 protein. Of some 53,000 distinct CDR3 sequences listed, 33% are singletons. The time point was: after trial treatment. Treatment: LDRT plus nivolumab, ipilimumab, low-dose cyclophosphamide and aspirin (RACIN trial). This material consisted of PBMCs, taken after low-dose radiotherapy plus immunotherapy. The receptors shown here come from a male donor with rectosigmoid adenocarcinoma.

The chain has TRBV5-1 and TRBJ2-1; the D gene is possibly TRBD1 (5 bases). The CDR3 is 13 amino acids. Germline values: CDR1 SGHRS, CDR2 YFSETQ. V was trimmed by 2 bases and J by 8 bases, leaving 11 bases between them. CDR3 sequence reads: CASSFQGTDEQFF. The CDR3 bases are TGCGCCAGCAGCTTCCAGGGTACCGATGAGCAGTTCTTC.

Concerning this clonotype: This likely reflects a read error, since a far larger clone is one base away. The V call is TRBV6-2 or TRBV6-3, the J call TRBJ1-1; 8 bases are shared with TRBD1. Trimming cost V 6 bases and J 0 bases; bases outside gene matches: 0. CDR1 MNHEY and CDR2 SVGEGT come from the germline V gene. This CDR3 is 13 amino acids long. The DNA of the CDR3 is TGTGCCAGCAGGGGACAGGTGAACACTGAAGCTTTCTTT. Translating gives CASRGQVNTEAFF.

In its sample, this clonotype was seen many times. The chain couples TRBV12-3 or TRBV12-4 to TRBJ1-2; 7 positions agree with TRBD1. The CDR3 runs 15 residues. With 6 bases clipped from V and 8 bases from J, the junction kept 15 bases outside the gene matches. CDR3 amino acids: CASSKSRQGDDGYTF. In nucleotides, the CDR3 is TGTGCCAGCAGCAAATCCCGACAGGGAGATGACGGCTACACCTTC.

The chain couples TRBV20-1 to TRBJ2-7; 8 nucleotides line up with TRBD1. Germline loops: CDR1 DFQATT, CDR2 SNEGSKA (reference sequence). V dropped 3 bases and J dropped 11; count of bases not matched to a gene: 12. This CDR3 region has 13 residues. CDR3 DNA: TGCAGTGCTAGGCCGGGACAGGAGGCGGTTGAGTACTTC. Its translation: CSARPGQEAVEYF.

This clonotype was picked up many times. This chain joins TRBV10-3 and TRBJ2-7, with D perhaps being TRBD1 or TRBD2 (5 bases each). Germline V lookup: CDR1 ENHRY, CDR2 SYGVKD. This CDR3 is built from 12 residues. The V gene lost 10 bases and the J gene lost 4 bases, with 14 bases spanning the gap. In DNA form, the CDR3 reads TGTGCCACCTCGGAGGACACTTACGAGCAGTACTTC. This translates into CATSEDTYEQYF.

This clonotype was detected ten times or more. The gene calls are TRBV28 and TRBJ2-5; D is ambiguous. Germline CDR1 reads MDHEN; CDR2 reads SYDVKM. This CDR3 region has 11 residues. Trimming stripped 2 bases from V and 4 bases from J, with 2 bases between. In DNA, the CDR3 is TGTGCCAGCAGTTTAGTAGAGACCCAGTACTTC. Amino acids: CASSLVETQYF.

V is TRBV20-1 and J is TRBJ2-3, with 8 bases aligning to TRBD2. This CDR3 spans 16 amino acids. Trimming cost V 3 bases and J 1 base; bases outside gene matches: 9. The germline gives CDR1 DFQATT, CDR2 SNEGSKA (reference sequence). CDR3 amino acids: CSARAGRAGRTDTQYF. The DNA for the CDR3 is TGCAGTGCTAGGGCCGGGAGGGCCGGTCGCACAGATACGCAGTATTTT.

The chain recombines TRBV7-9 with TRBJ2-1, with D perhaps matching TRBD1 (6 bases). The CDR3 sequence is 11 residues long. The germline V gene has CDR1 SEHNR and CDR2 FQNEAQ (reference sequence). V was shortened by 6 bases and J by 6 bases, with 6 bases between the two germline ends. In DNA, the CDR3 is TGTGCCAGCAGAGGGGGCAATGAGCAGTTCTTC. This codes for CASRGGNEQFF.

This clonotype is medium-sized (0.01 to 0.1%). The chain joins TRBV2 to TRBJ1-6; 8 positions agree with TRBD1. With V trimmed by 6 bases and J by 9 bases, 7 bases remained unmatched. The germline V gene encodes CDR1 SNHLY and CDR2 FYNNEI. There are 14 residues in the CDR3. The CDR3 DNA follows: TGTGCCAGCAGACCCGTTACAGGGGGTTCACCCCTCCACTTT. Encoded protein: CASRPVTGGSPLHF. Based on the CDR3 plus reference TRBV2 and TRBJ1-6, the full variable domain is EPEVTQTPSHQVTQMGQEVILRCVPISNHLYFYWYRQILGQKVEFLVSFYNNEISEKSEIFDDQFSVERPDGSNFTLKIRSTKLEDSAMYFCASRPVTGGSPLHFGNGTRLTVT.

Many counts were recorded for this clonotype. The chain links TRBV7-8 to TRBJ1-5; 8 bases are shared with TRBD1. CDR1 is SGHVS, CDR2 FQNEAQ, per germline. Trimming cost V 3 bases and J 1 base; bases outside gene matches: 5. The CDR3 is made up of 16 amino acids. The CDR3 region is CASSFRGDRSNQPQHF. As DNA, the CDR3 is TGTGCCAGCAGCTTTCGTGGGGACAGGAGCAATCAGCCCCAGCATTTT.

This clonotype was observed at least ten times. The rearrangement uses TRBV24-1 and TRBJ2-1; no definite D call. The CDR3 has 12 amino acids. The germline gives CDR1 KGHDR, CDR2 SFDVKD. Trimming shortened V by 4 bases and J by 12 bases, and 12 bases separated the two germline ends. The CDR3 DNA sequence: TGTGCCACCAGTGAGAGTTACACCTCGCAGTTCTTC. Translation gives CATSESYTSQFF.

This clonotype is medium-sized (0.01 to 0.1%) by share. The rearrangement links TRBV6-2 or TRBV6-3 to TRBJ2-3; 9 nucleotides match TRBD2. V dropped 2 bases and J dropped 0; count of bases not matched to a gene: 0. This CDR3 is 15 amino acids long. Germline CDR1 is MNHEY and CDR2 is SVGEGT. The CDR3 sequence: CASSYTSGSTDTQYF. The CDR3 DNA reads as TGTGCCAGCAGTTACACTAGCGGGAGCACAGATACGCAGTATTTT.

This clonotype was recorded a few times. V and J are TRBV6-5 and TRBJ1-2; 7 bases map to TRBD1. CDR1 and CDR2 (germline): MNHEY, SVGAGI. The V and J ends lost 6 bases and 6 bases, in that order; junction bases with no gene match: 7. The CDR3 has 13 amino acids. This CDR3 is CASRTQGFHGYTF. In nucleotides, the CDR3 is TGTGCCAGCAGGACACAGGGGTTCCATGGCTACACCTTC.

This clonotype came up many times. The chain links TRBV12-3 or TRBV12-4 to TRBJ2-3; tentatively, D is TRBD2 (7 bases). Between the trimmed V and J ends, which lost 8 bases and 0 bases, there was a span of 18 bases. The CDR3 has 16 residues. CDR3 coding DNA: TGTGCCAGCGGACTAGGGGGGACTTTAAGCACAGATACGCAGTATTTT. Residues: CASGLGGTLSTDTQYF.

This clonotype came up many times. This chain connects TRBV19 to TRBJ2-1; 8 bases are a match to TRBD1. Losses at the gene ends were 5 bases for V and 10 bases for J; bases not matched to a gene: 10. This CDR3 comprises 14 residues. Germline V gene data show CDR1 as LNHDA and CDR2 as SQIVND (reference sequence). The CDR3 region is CASSPLDRVREQFF. The DNA of the CDR3 is TGTGCCAGTAGTCCCCTGGACAGGGTGAGAGAGCAGTTCTTC.

V usage is TRBV6-6 and J usage is TRBJ2-7; TRBD2 agrees at 11 bases. The CDR3 runs 15 residues. CDR1 and CDR2 from the germline V gene are MNHNY and SVGAGI (reference sequence). J lost 7 bases, V lost 0 bases, and 5 bases had no gene match. The CDR3 loop is CASSYSLAGGNEQYF. The CDR3 nucleotides are TGTGCCAGCAGTTACTCGCTAGCGGGAGGAAATGAGCAGTACTTC.

There are many counts of this clonotype. In DNA form, the CDR3 reads TGTGCCAGCAGCTTGGACACCAGGGACTATGGCTACACCTTC. Residues: CASSLDTRDYGYTF. This chain joins TRBV5-6 and TRBJ1-2; D perhaps matches TRBD1 (5 bases). The CDR3 covers 14 residues. Trimming removed 0 bases at V and 3 bases at J, with 9 bases between. Looked up from germline, CDR1 is SGHDT and CDR2 is YYEEEE. Drawing the rest from reference TRBV5-6 and TRBJ1-2, the complete variable domain is DAGVTQSPTHLIKTRGQQVTLRCSPKSGHDTVSWYQQALGQGPQFIFQYYEEEERQRGNFPDRFSGHQFPNYSSELNVNALLLGDSALYLCASSLDTRDYGYTFGSGTRLTVV.

This clonotype showed up many times. The rearrangement joins TRBV5-1 to TRBJ2-3; D not resolved. Trimming took 2 bases from V and 6 from J, leaving 19 bases between them. The CDR3 is 16 residues long. Germline-derived CDR1 and CDR2 are SGHRS and YFSETQ. Here the CDR3 DNA reads TGCGCCAGCAGCTTCTCGGGCCGGCCAGAGACGGATACGCAGTATTTT. It encodes CASSFSGRPETDTQYF.

The sample holds a few counts of this clonotype. This sequence joins TRBV20-1 and TRBJ1-1, with D unclear. From germline, CDR1 is DFQATT and CDR2 SNEGSKA (reference sequence). The CDR3 runs to 14 residues. The V end lost 0 bases, the J end lost 1 base, and 9 bases lay between the germline ends. This CDR3 reads CSARDHRGNTEAFF. CDR3 in DNA: TGCAGTGCTAGAGATCATAGAGGGAACACTGAAGCTTTCTTT.

This sequence joins TRBV5-1 and TRBJ1-1; 8 nucleotides agree with TRBD1. Germline V CDR1 and CDR2: SGHRS, YFSETQ. Germline trimming cut 4 bases from V and 1 base from J; bases unmatched to any gene: 12. This CDR3 comprises 17 residues. Written as DNA, the CDR3 is TGCGCCAGCAGCCCGGGCCATATGACAGGGGCGAACACTGAAGCTTTCTTT. Its translation is CASSPGHMTGANTEAFF.

In this sample, this clonotype turned up many times. The chain carries TRBV25-1 and TRBJ2-1; tentatively, D is TRBD2 (6 bases). The V end lost 2 bases, the J end lost 3 bases, and 11 bases lay between the germline ends. The CDR3 runs 15 residues. The germline V gene has CDR1 MGHDK and CDR2 SYGVNS. The CDR3 region is CASSETVSGYNEQFF. In DNA, the CDR3 is TGTGCCAGCAGTGAAACAGTTAGCGGCTACAATGAGCAGTTCTTC. The full variable domain, rest sourced from reference TRBV25-1 and TRBJ2-1, is EADIYQTPRYLVIGTGKKITLECSQTMGHDKMYWYQQDPGMELHLIHYSYGVNSTEKGDLSSESTVSRIRTEHFPLTLESARPSHTSQYLCASSETVSGYNEQFFGPGTRLTVL.

This clonotype came up many times. The DNA is omitted, as the CDR3 cannot be located on it reliably, and the CDR3 follows TCRdb's listing. The chain is built from TRBV27 and TRBJ2-2; the D call TRBD2 from the table was never checked on the DNA. The CDR3 contains 14 residues when both ends are counted. Looked up from germline, CDR1 is MNHEY and CDR2 is SMNVEV (reference sequence). This CDR3 is CASTSGGTPGSCFF.

This clonotype was seen at least ten times. This chain uses TRBV20-1 with TRBJ2-5; D is unresolved. Germline V gene sequence: CDR1 DFQATT, CDR2 SNEGSKA (reference sequence). V gave up 4 bases and J gave up 3 bases, with 3 bases separating them. The CDR3 is 10 residues long. The CDR3, as DNA: TGCAGTGCTATTAAAGAGACCCAGTACTTC. It is translated as CSAIKETQYF.

This clonotype has more than one count but fewer than ten. The gene calls are TRBV6-2 or TRBV6-3 and TRBJ2-3; D is perhaps TRBD2 (5 bases). Germline CDR1 MNHEY, CDR2 SVGEGT. Trimming removed 2 bases at V and 1 base at J, with 16 bases between. The CDR3 loop spans 17 amino acids. CDR3 in amino acids: CASSYRWRVVGTDTQYF. The CDR3 DNA sequence: TGTGCCAGCAGTTACCGCTGGCGGGTAGTTGGCACAGATACGCAGTATTTT.

This clonotype was seen ten or more times. This rearrangement joins TRBV7-9 to TRBJ2-1, with 11 bases matching TRBD2. V dropped 6 bases and J dropped 3; count of bases not matched to a gene: 4. The CDR3 is made up of 15 amino acids. Germline V gene data show CDR1 as SEHNR and CDR2 as FQNEAQ (reference sequence). The CDR3 reads CASSPTSGNYNEQFF. For the CDR3, the DNA is TGTGCCAGCAGTCCGACTAGCGGGAACTACAATGAGCAGTTCTTC.

In this sample, this clonotype turned up many times. The V gene is TRBV7-3, the J gene TRBJ2-2; D not certain. CDR3 length: 14 amino acids. The germline V gene has CDR1 SGHTA and CDR2 FQGTGA. V was pared by 0 bases and J by 5 bases, with 7 bases between. CDR3 in amino acids: CASSLTSRTGELFF. The CDR3 DNA sequence: TGTGCCAGCAGCTTAACGTCACGTACCGGGGAGCTGTTTTTT.

This clonotype has at least ten counts. This rearrangement joins TRBV7-9 to TRBJ2-1, with D hard to call. The CDR3 covers 15 residues. The V gene's germline CDR1 is SEHNR and CDR2 FQNEAQ (reference sequence). The V and J ends lost 8 bases and 0 bases respectively, with 14 bases between them. For the CDR3, the DNA is TGTGCCAGCCGTCCCACGGTACTCTCCTACAATGAGCAGTTCTTC. Its translation is CASRPTVLSYNEQFF.

This clonotype is judged medium-sized (0.01 to 0.1%). This rearrangement joins TRBV28 to TRBJ2-3; D is unresolved. The CDR3 totals 12 residues. Germline-derived CDR1 and CDR2 are MDHEN and SYDVKM. V lost 6 bases to trimming and J lost 5 bases, with 9 bases between them. This CDR3 reads CASRQAGDTQYF. The CDR3 nucleotides read TGTGCCAGCAGGCAGGCAGGAGATACGCAGTATTTT.

This clonotype was counted many times. The chain combines TRBV28 with TRBJ1-6; 10 bases align to TRBD1. Per the germline V gene, CDR1 is MDHEN and CDR2 is SYDVKM. The CDR3 is 15 amino acids. The V gene end was trimmed by 6 bases and the J gene end by 7 bases; junction bases not matched to a gene: 6. The CDR3 region has the DNA TGTGCCAGCAGACTCGGACAGGGGGGAAATTCACCCCTCCACTTT. It specifies CASRLGQGGNSPLHF.